This T cell receptor (beta chain) originates from a study of blood T cell repertoires in COVID-19 (dated by TCRdb to between 2020 and 2021). Background on the whole study: Samples from collaborators originated in the United States, Italy and Spain and spanned both the acute and convalescent phases of COVID-19. The prospective study material was composed of cDNA or gDNA derived from T cells, B-cell-depleted T cells, or PBMCs. Deeply sampled blood TCRbeta repertoires from subjects exposed to, actively infected with, or recovered from COVID-19 were included in the dataset. The repertoires were made available in a free public database intended to serve as a resource for research on the immune response to SARS-CoV-2. The samples were drawn from two sources: the first 160 participants of the ongoing ImmuneRACE study, and some 1,300 subjects contributed by 6 global collaborators. Where HLA class I and class II types were available, the types were taken from metadata supplied by the sample provider, not from assay-based typing. The sample metadata nearly always contained a de-identified subject ID, COVID-19 status, age in years and sex.

TCRbeta CDR3 regions were amplified from genomic DNA by means of the immunoSEQ Assay, a bias-controlled multiplex PCR. In the source study's methods: The number of nucleated cells in each sample was estimated from the amplification of reference gene primers within the assay. Sequence reads were collapsed and filtered to measure the absolute abundance of every unique TCRbeta CDR3 rearrangement. For each sample, productive Simpson clonality was calculated as the square root of Simpson's diversity index over productive rearrangements. TCRdb carries this immuneACCESS record with in-frame sequences only. Its versions omit some clonotypes, under half of them owing to an unresolved V gene in the studies checked, with the rest unexplained. V and J calls and clone size come straight from that table; D and trimming were deduced from the DNA. The sample records fewer than 400,000 clones, more than 85% of which are singletons. The ten largest make up less than 4% of the sample.

Paper-wide results and their limitations: Clinical and demographic metadata were provided uncurated, with the amount varying by source and participant.

On this clone: Its antigen remains unidentified. Base-call qualities are not available, and no considerably larger clone is one nucleotide away.

Ends trimmed: V by 5 bases, J by 6 bases; bases unmatched to a gene: 12. Measured from the cysteine to the phenylalanine, the CDR3 is 16 residues long. Only the CDR3 part of the read is kept: 48 bases, read in frame from the first base. CDR1 SNHLY and CDR2 FYNNEI are derived from the germline V gene. Enrolling through a virtual design, the prospective study's participants ranged in age from about 18 to 100 years and lived across roughly 23 United States geographic areas. In the prospective study, cohorts were assigned on the basis of participant-reported clinical history obtained from a screening survey and a study questionnaire. Exposed participants had been in contact with someone with a PCR-confirmed or clinician-diagnosed COVID-19 case within 2 weeks of study entry. Mobile phlebotomists in the prospective study collected whole blood, serum and a nasopharyngeal or oropharyngeal swab from every participant. Over a 2-month period, participants in the prospective study had the option of providing additional blood draws and questionnaires. Prospective study blood samples were shipped either frozen or at room temperature before DNA extraction.

The sequence joins TRBV2 to TRBJ1-4, with 7 bases matching TRBD1. Sequencing was done on a sample of PBMCs or T cells enriched from blood (not recorded which). The TCR comes from a woman in her twenties or thirties who had been exposed to COVID-19. CDR3 protein: CASSPSTRQGDEKLFF. The nucleotide sequence reads as follows: TGTGCCAGCAGTCCTAGCACTAGACAGGGAGATGAAAAACTGTTTTTT.